The 8 T cell receptor beta chains given below trace back to one sample, sequenced in a study of blood T cell repertoires in COVID-19 (dated by TCRdb to 2020 to 2022). The library was produced with the immunoSEQ multiplex PCR assay. In its TCRdb copy, this immuneACCESS table keeps in-frame sequences only and misses some clones. Where compared with another copy, unresolved V genes explain less than half of these, and the others have no known cause. The sample profile shows 280,000 or so clones; 65% to 90% of them were found once. The ten largest clones represent about 14% of the sample. Sequences were obtained from peripheral blood. The receptors shown here come from a human donor in a cohort sampled during active COVID-19.

The chain is built from TRBV20-1 and TRBJ1-5; D possibly corresponds to TRBD1 (5 bases). Germline V CDR1 and CDR2: DFQATT, SNEGSKA (reference sequence). The V end was cut by 3 bases, the J end by 6 bases, with 15 bases between. This CDR3 is built from 14 residues. CDR3 nucleotides: TGCAGTGCTAGTACGTCAGGGCTCGGTCAGCCCCAGCATTTT. Encoded protein: CSASTSGLGQPQHF.

The rearrangement uses TRBV28 and TRBJ1-5, with D hard to call. The germline V and J ends were trimmed by 3 bases and 7 bases, with 7 bases remaining between them. Germline CDR1 is MDHEN and CDR2 is SYDVKM. This CDR3 region has 12 residues. CDR3 sequence reads: CASSLRMQPQHF. Here the CDR3 DNA reads TGTGCCAGCAGTTTGCGGATGCAGCCCCAGCATTTT.

The chain recombines TRBV28 with TRBJ2-3, with D perhaps TRBD1 (6 bases). Trimming shortened V by 2 bases and J by 6 bases, and 9 bases separated the two germline ends. Germline loops: CDR1 MDHEN, CDR2 SYDVKM. CDR3 length: 13 residues. The CDR3 loop reads CASSLIRGDTQYF. The CDR3 DNA reads TGTGCCAGCAGTTTAATCAGGGGCGATACGCAGTATTTT.

V is TRBV5-1 and J is TRBJ2-2; weak D call: TRBD1 (6 bases). This CDR3 region has 15 residues. V lost 5 bases, J lost 5 bases, and 16 bases lay in between. The germline V gene encodes CDR1 SGHRS and CDR2 YFSETQ. This chain's CDR3 is CASRRTAGGTGELFF. DNA for the CDR3: TGCGCCAGCAGACGGACAGCCGGCGGGACCGGGGAGCTGTTTTTT.

The J gene is TRBJ2-1, the V gene TRBV13, with D possibly being TRBD2 (5 bases). Trimming took 6 bases from V and 0 from J, leaving 9 bases between them. Germline V gene data show CDR1 as PRHDT and CDR2 as FYEKMQ (reference sequence). CDR3 length equals 14 residues. The CDR3 protein is CASREGSSYNEQFF. Written as DNA, the CDR3 is TGTGCCAGCAGAGAGGGCAGCTCCTACAATGAGCAGTTCTTC.

The chain employs TRBV27 and TRBJ2-1, with 9 bases lining up with TRBD1. Germline-derived CDR1 and CDR2 are MNHEY and SMNVEV (reference sequence). The V gene end was trimmed by 5 bases and the J gene end by 5 bases; junction bases not matched to a gene: 7. The CDR3 loop spans 15 amino acids. The CDR3 coding sequence is TGTGCCAGCAGTCTCTTAGGGACAGGGCACAATGAGCAGTTCTTC. The encoded protein is CASSLLGTGHNEQFF.

The chain recombines TRBV5-4 with TRBJ2-7; TRBD1 is a possible D gene (6 bases). This CDR3 is 15 amino acids long. The germline CDR1 and CDR2 sequences are SGHNT and YYREEE (reference sequence). The germline V and J ends were trimmed by 0 bases and 1 base, with 11 bases remaining between them. CDR3 loop: CASSLAGATSYEQYF. CDR3 coding DNA: TGTGCCAGCAGCTTGGCAGGGGCGACGTCCTACGAGCAGTACTTC.

This chain joins TRBV10-3 and TRBJ2-6; D gene ambiguous. V lost 3 bases and J lost 2, with 8 bases in between. Germline V gene lookup returns CDR1 ENHRY and CDR2 SYGVKD. The CDR3 sequence is 15 residues long. The CDR3 sequence is CAISDPRTGANVLTF. The CDR3 nucleotides read TGTGCCATCAGTGACCCCCGTACTGGGGCCAACGTCCTGACTTTC.